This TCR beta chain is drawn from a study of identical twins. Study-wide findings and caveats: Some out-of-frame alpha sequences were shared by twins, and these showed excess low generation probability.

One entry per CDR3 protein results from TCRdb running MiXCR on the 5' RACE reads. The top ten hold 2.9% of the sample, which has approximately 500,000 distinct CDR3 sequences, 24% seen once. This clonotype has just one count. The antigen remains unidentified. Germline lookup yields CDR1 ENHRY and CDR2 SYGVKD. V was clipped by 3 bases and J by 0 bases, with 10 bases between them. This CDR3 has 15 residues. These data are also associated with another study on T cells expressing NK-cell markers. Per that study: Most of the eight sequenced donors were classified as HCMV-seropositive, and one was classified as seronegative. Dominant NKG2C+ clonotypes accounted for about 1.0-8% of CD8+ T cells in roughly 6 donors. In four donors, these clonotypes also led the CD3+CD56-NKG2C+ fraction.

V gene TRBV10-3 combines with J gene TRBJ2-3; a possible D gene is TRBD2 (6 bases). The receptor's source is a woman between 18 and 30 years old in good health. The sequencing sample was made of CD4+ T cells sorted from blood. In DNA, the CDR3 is TGTGCCATCAGTGAAAAAACTAGCAGCACAGATACGCAGTATTTT. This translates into CAISEKTSSTDTQYF.